A single sample gave rise to the 22 T cell receptor beta chains below, sequenced in a study of graft-versus-host responses after intestinal transplantation. For these TCRs, the target antigens are not known. Only in-frame clones appear in the TCRdb table, and some are missing; sequencing was by immunoSEQ multiplex PCR. The sample holds some 48,000 clones, less than 85% seen once. Material: unstimulated CD4+ T cells sorted from spleen or lymph node cells, obtained before transplant. These receptors came from a human donor who was the organ donor for an intestinal transplant.

This chain joins TRBV18 and TRBJ2-3, with D perhaps matching TRBD1 or TRBD2 (5 bases each). Per germline, CDR1 KGHSH and CDR2 LQKENI. With 6 bases removed from V and 1 base from J, the gap between germline ends came to 8 bases. The CDR3 extends over 13 amino acids. CDR3 sequence: CASSGAGTDTQYF. CDR3 DNA: TGTGCCAGCTCCGGGGCGGGCACAGATACGCAGTATTTT. The full variable domain, its missing parts supplied by reference TRBV18 and TRBJ2-3, is NAGVMQNPRHLVRRRGQEARLRCSPMKGHSHVYWYRQLPEEGLKFMVYLQKENIIDESGMPKERFSAEFPKEGPSILRIQQVVRGDSAAYFCASSGAGTDTQYFGPGTRLTVL.

V usage is TRBV29-1 and J usage is TRBJ2-1, with TRBD2 as a possible D gene (5 bases). Germline CDR1 is SQVTM and CDR2 is ANQGSEA. CDR3 length: 14 amino acids. Trimming took 4 bases from V and 8 from J, leaving 18 bases between them. The CDR3 nucleotides read TGCAGCGTTGTTCCAGACGGGGTATTGGATGAGCAGTTCTTC. Its protein product is CSVVPDGVLDEQFF.

This clone came up a few times. V and J are TRBV5-1 and TRBJ2-2, with TRBD2 matching 14 bases. V dropped 4 bases and J dropped 1; count of bases not matched to a gene: 6. Germline loops: CDR1 SGHRS, CDR2 YFSETQ. CDR3 length: 18 residues. CDR3 nucleotide sequence: TGCGCCAGCAGCGTGGGACTAGCGGGAGCAAAGAACACCGGGGAGCTGTTTTTT. Protein sequence: CASSVGLAGAKNTGELFF.

This clone came up once. The V and J genes are TRBV6-5 and TRBJ2-5, with 8 bases identical to TRBD1. The junction had 5 bases not matched to a gene; V was cut back by 6 bases and J by 2 bases. Per the germline V gene, CDR1 is MNHEY and CDR2 is SVGAGI. This CDR3 comprises 14 residues. This CDR3 reads CASRDRAPQETQYF. DNA of the CDR3: TGTGCCAGCAGGGACAGGGCGCCTCAAGAGACCCAGTACTTC.

V is TRBV19 and J is TRBJ1-2; 7 nucleotides match TRBD1. Germline V CDR1 and CDR2: LNHDA, SQIVND (reference sequence). The CDR3 has 14 amino acids. The ends lost 5 bases at V and 6 bases at J; junction bases unmatched: 9. CDR3 DNA sequence: TGTGCCAGTAGTCTAGGGGGCGGTCCCGATGGCTACACCTTC. Its protein is CASSLGGGPDGYTF.

The V call is TRBV4-1, the J call TRBJ1-2; TRBD1 matches at 7 bases. This CDR3 spans 15 amino acids. Germline-derived CDR1 and CDR2 are MGHRA and YSYEKL. Germline trimming cut 1 base from V and 4 bases from J; bases unmatched to any gene: 6. The CDR3 here is CASSQGTGAIYGYTF. CDR3 in DNA: TGCGCCAGCAGCCAAGGTACAGGGGCCATCTATGGCTACACCTTC.

V and J are TRBV7-2 and TRBJ2-7, with D possibly called TRBD1 or TRBD2 (7 bases each). Germline-derived CDR1 and CDR2 are SGHTA and FQGNSA. V lost 2 bases to trimming and J lost 1 base, with 12 bases between them. This CDR3 has 15 amino acids. CDR3 region: CASSLNRGGSYEQYF. CDR3 coding DNA: TGTGCCAGCAGCTTAAACAGGGGAGGGTCCTACGAGCAGTACTTC.

The genes are TRBV6-1 and TRBJ1-2; 7 nucleotides line up with TRBD1. Looked up from germline, CDR1 is MNHNS and CDR2 is SASEGT. This CDR3 contains 13 residues. Germline trimming cut 7 bases from V and 4 bases from J; bases unmatched to any gene: 6. The CDR3 DNA follows: TGTGCCAGCACCGGGGACAGCTTCTATGGCTACACCTTC. Translating it yields CASTGDSFYGYTF.

The chain employs TRBV12-1 and TRBJ2-4; the table's D gene call, TRBD1, was not cross checked with the DNA. TRBV12-1 is labeled a pseudogene. CDR3 length equals 16 residues. The CDR3 is CASSPPRQLAKNIQYF. The CDR3, as DNA: TGTGCCAGCAGCCCCCCTAGACAGCTAGCCAAAAACATTCAGTACTTC.

The chain combines TRBV7-2 with TRBJ2-3; TRBD1 agrees at 7 bases. After removal of 6 bases from V and 4 bases from J, the junction contained 1 base not matched to a gene. CDR1 and CDR2 from the germline V gene are SGHTA and FQGNSA. This CDR3 has 12 residues. CDR3 sequence reads: CASSDRADTQYF. In DNA form, the CDR3 reads TGTGCCAGCAGTGACAGGGCAGATACGCAGTATTTT.

The CDR3 sequence: CASSLVQGGSYEQYF. In DNA form, the CDR3 reads TGTGCCAGCAGCTTAGTACAGGGAGGGTCCTACGAGCAGTACTTC. The chain links TRBV11-2 to TRBJ2-7; possible D gene TRBD2, 7 bases. Trimming shortened V by 1 base and J by 1 base, and 11 bases separated the two germline ends. CDR1 SGHAT and CDR2 FQNNGV come from the germline V gene. This CDR3 has 15 residues.

The chain links TRBV9 to TRBJ1-5, with D hard to call. Germline lookup yields CDR1 SGDLS and CDR2 YYNGEE. The V end lost 2 bases, the J end lost 3 bases, and 6 bases lay between the germline ends. The CDR3 is made up of 13 amino acids. Written as DNA, the CDR3 is TGTGCCAGCAGCGTGGGCTACAATCAGCCCCAGCATTTT. Its translation: CASSVGYNQPQHF.

The chain employs TRBV30 and TRBJ1-1, with D unresolved. Deletions cut 4 bases from V and 0 bases from J, with 12 bases between. Per the germline V gene, CDR1 is GTSNPN and CDR2 is SVGIG (reference sequence). This CDR3 has 14 residues. In DNA form, the CDR3 reads TGTGCCTGGACCAGAACCTTGATGAACACTGAAGCTTTCTTT. Translating it yields CAWTRTLMNTEAFF.

The genes are TRBV2 and TRBJ1-1; 8 bases agree with TRBD1. This CDR3 spans 15 amino acids. Trimming at V came to 8 bases and at J to 4 bases, leaving 12 bases not matched to a gene. Germline V gene data show CDR1 as SNHLY and CDR2 as FYNNEI. CDR3 bases: TGTGCCAGCGCGGGGGGACAGGCATGGGGCACTGAAGCTTTCTTT. This codes for CASAGGQAWGTEAFF.

This chain joins TRBV7-7 and TRBJ2-3; no clear D. Germline loops: CDR1 SSHAT, CDR2 FNYEAQ (reference sequence). This CDR3 has 15 amino acids. The germline V and J ends were trimmed by 8 bases and 2 bases, with 17 bases remaining between them. The CDR3 DNA reads TGTGCCAGCGGACGGAGAACACCTTTCACAGATACGCAGTATTTT. Its translation: CASGRRTPFTDTQYF.

J is TRBJ2-3 and V is TRBV19, with 9 bases identical to TRBD2. Germline V gives CDR1 LNHDA, CDR2 SQIVND (reference sequence). The V gene end was trimmed by 4 bases and the J gene end by 0 bases; junction bases not matched to a gene: 8. The CDR3 runs to 17 residues. CDR3 DNA sequence: TGTGCCAGTAGTAGCGGGAGGGCCGCATTTAGCACAGATACGCAGTATTTT. Its protein product is CASSSGRAAFSTDTQYF.

The chain employs TRBV12-5 and TRBJ2-1; TRBD2 agrees at 12 bases. V dropped 1 base and J dropped 7; count of bases not matched to a gene: 2. CDR1 LGHNT and CDR2 FRNRAP come from the germline V gene. This CDR3 comprises 15 residues. In DNA form, the CDR3 reads TGTGCTAGTGGTTTGGGACTAGCGGGAGTAAATGAGCAGTTCTTC. As protein: CASGLGLAGVNEQFF.

The J gene is TRBJ1-1, the V gene TRBV28; no clear D gene. CDR1 is MDHEN and CDR2 is SYDVKM in the germline V gene. Trimming removed 3 bases at V and 4 bases at J, with 3 bases between. The CDR3 contains 11 residues. The CDR3 is CASSLPTEAFF. As DNA, the CDR3 is TGTGCCAGCAGTTTGCCCACTGAAGCTTTCTTT.

Only one count was recorded for this clone. The V and J genes are TRBV19 and TRBJ2-1; 8 nucleotides line up with TRBD2. Trimming cost V 5 bases and J 7 bases; bases outside gene matches: 16. The germline gives CDR1 LNHDA, CDR2 SQIVND (reference sequence). The CDR3 loop spans 17 amino acids. The CDR3 protein is CASSSGLARGVWNEQFF. The CDR3 DNA reads as TGTGCCAGTAGTTCAGGGCTCGCGCGGGGGGTGTGGAATGAGCAGTTCTTC.

The chain links TRBV6-4 to TRBJ2-3; TRBD1 matches 7 bases. CDR3 length: 15 amino acids. Germline V gives CDR1 MRHNA, CDR2 SNTAGT. The V segment lost 0 bases and the J segment 3 bases; nucleotides outside the gene matches: 3. CDR3 sequence reads: CASSDSARGTDTQYF. The CDR3 DNA follows: TGTGCCAGCAGTGACTCAGCCAGGGGGACAGATACGCAGTATTTT.

The chain recombines TRBV5-1 with TRBJ1-5; D might be TRBD1 (5 bases). The V end lost 2 bases, the J end lost 6 bases, and 9 bases lay between the germline ends. The length of the CDR3 is 13 residues. Germline V gives CDR1 SGHRS, CDR2 YFSETQ. CDR3 DNA: TGCGCCAGCAGCTTTGGGGGAACTCAGCCCCAGCATTTT. Residues: CASSFGGTQPQHF.

J is TRBJ2-3 and V is TRBV9; TRBD1 agrees at 7 bases. V was clipped by 0 bases and J by 0 bases; unmatched bases: 4. Germline CDR1 and CDR2: SGDLS and YYNGEE. This CDR3 is 16 amino acids long. As DNA, the CDR3 is TGTGCCAGCAGCGTAGGGACAGGTTCTAGCACAGATACGCAGTATTTT. This codes for CASSVGTGSSTDTQYF.